A single TCR beta chain is shown here with its context. Its antigen has not been determined. Per-base qualities were not stored, and no clone one base away is much larger. TCRbeta CDR3 regions were amplified from genomic DNA using the immunoSEQ Assay, a bias-controlled multiplex PCR. From the authors' description of their analysis: The number of nucleated cells in each sample was estimated from the amplification of reference gene primers within the assay. Sequence reads were collapsed and filtered to measure the absolute abundance of every unique TCRbeta CDR3 rearrangement. For each sample, productive Simpson clonality was calculated by taking the square root of Simpson's diversity index across productive rearrangements. In TCRdb, the immuneACCESS table is reduced to in-frame sequences with V and J assigned. These tables do not hold every clone; where another copy was compared, an unresolved V gene accounts for under half, and the others remain unexplained. D and trimming come from the DNA, and the V and J calls and clone size come from that table. The sample table records 200,000 to 250,000 clones; around nine tenths of these occur just once. 2.5% to 3.5% of the sample rests with the top ten.

Spanning cysteine to phenylalanine, the CDR3 consists of 15 amino acids. The sequence is cut down to CDR3 DNA, 45 bases in frame from base 1. The CDR1 and CDR2 encoded by the germline V gene are MNHEY and SVGAGI. After removal of 2 bases from V and 10 bases from J, the junction retains 11 bases not matched to a gene. The sample is drawn from a study of blood T cell repertoires in COVID-19 (dated by TCRdb to the early 2020s). At the level of the whole study: Collaborator samples came from the United States, Italy and Spain and covered acute and convalescent phases of COVID-19. The material from the prospective study consisted of cDNA or gDNA derived from T cells, B-cell-depleted T cells, or PBMCs. Subjects who had been exposed to COVID-19, were actively infected with it, or had recovered from it provided the deeply sampled blood TCRbeta repertoires that made up the dataset. The repertoires were released in a freely available public database meant as a resource for research on the immune response to SARS-CoV-2. The samples were drawn from two sources: the first 160 participants of the ongoing ImmuneRACE study, and 1,200 or so subjects contributed by 6 global collaborators. Sample metadata almost always included a de-identified subject ID, COVID-19 status, age in years and sex. Where HLA class I and class II types were available, the types were taken from metadata supplied by the sample provider, not from assay-based typing.

Each collaborating institution followed its own protocols to collect whole blood in K2EDTA tubes. Collaborator samples were shipped for TCRbeta analysis as frozen whole blood, isolated PBMCs, or DNA extracted from either sample type. Here is what the overall study found, with its caveats: The amount of clinical and demographic metadata varied by source and participant and was provided uncurated.

The sequence was collected from a woman between 55 and 75 years old with acute or convalescent COVID-19. Sequenced sample: peripheral blood. Recombination connected TRBV6-5 to TRBJ1-2, and TRBD1 aligns with 9 junction nucleotides. The sequenced DNA is TGTGCCAGCAGTTACCGCGGGGGACAGGGCTATAACTACACCTTC. Its translation reads: CASSYRGGQGYNYTF.